These 27 T cell receptor beta chains were sequenced from one sample in a study of technical replicates of blood from a handful of donors. Sequencing was performed with immunoSEQ multiplex PCR; in TCRdb, only in-frame clones are kept and a portion is missing. Here the sample spans around 80,000 clones, more than 80% being singletons. What was sequenced was T cells isolated from PBMCs. Receptors were obtained from a human donor in good health.

The chain carries TRBV4-1 and TRBJ2-5; TRBD2 matches 9 bases. The CDR3 consists of 17 residues. CDR1 is MGHRA and CDR2 is YSYEKL in the germline V gene. V lost 0 bases to trimming and J lost 6 bases; unmatched junction nucleotides: 11. CDR3 sequence: CASSQDWGSGSPQTQYF. CDR3 in DNA: TGCGCCAGCAGCCAAGATTGGGGTAGCGGGAGCCCTCAGACCCAGTACTTC.

The chain joins TRBV14 to TRBJ1-2; D might be TRBD1 (5 bases). Germline V gene data show CDR1 as SGHDN and CDR2 as FVKESK. With 4 bases removed from V and 6 bases from J, the gap between germline ends came to 18 bases. The CDR3 spans 15 residues. In DNA form, the CDR3 reads TGTGCCAGCAGCCCCACGACCGCAGCAGGGAATGGCTACACCTTC. This codes for CASSPTTAAGNGYTF.

This sequence joins TRBV25-1 and TRBJ1-4; D uncertain. This CDR3 region has 14 residues. Germline V gene data show CDR1 as MGHDK and CDR2 as SYGVNS. V was cut by 0 bases and J by 4 bases, with 6 bases left in between. CDR3 loop: CASSEYVYNEKLFF. CDR3 DNA: TGTGCCAGCAGTGAATATGTTTATAATGAAAAACTGTTTTTT. Combining the CDR3 with reference TRBV25-1 and TRBJ1-4 gives the whole variable domain EADIYQTPRYLVIGTGKKITLECSQTMGHDKMYWYQQDPGMELHLIHYSYGVNSTEKGDLSSESTVSRIRTEHFPLTLESARPSHTSQYLCASSEYVYNEKLFFGSGTQLSVL.

This sequence joins TRBV6-1 and TRBJ2-5; no reliable D call. Germline-derived CDR1 and CDR2 are MNHNS and SASEGT. The CDR3 consists of 14 residues. Trimming removed 4 bases from V and 1 base from J, with 10 bases in between. CDR3 in amino acids: CASSVVEFQETQYF. DNA for the CDR3: TGTGCCAGCAGTGTGGTTGAGTTCCAAGAGACCCAGTACTTC.

This chain links TRBV15 with TRBJ2-7, with TRBD2 as a possible D gene (5 bases). Looked up from germline, CDR1 is LNHNV and CDR2 is YYDKDF (reference sequence). The CDR3 totals 12 residues. V lost 9 bases, J lost 5 bases, and 14 bases lay in between. The CDR3 DNA reads TGTGCCACAAGCCGGACTCTCAACGAGCAGTACTTC. This encodes CATSRTLNEQYF.

The CDR3 region is CASSFWDRGPPSTGELFF. CDR3 nucleotide sequence: TGTGCCAGCAGCTTCTGGGACAGGGGGCCGCCTAGTACCGGGGAGCTGTTTTTT. V usage is TRBV5-6 and J usage is TRBJ2-2, with 12 bases lining up with TRBD1. The germline V gene encodes CDR1 SGHDT and CDR2 YYEEEE. J lost 5 bases, V lost 2 bases, and 10 bases had no gene match. This CDR3 spans 18 amino acids.

The chain is built from TRBV11-3 and TRBJ2-1, with D possibly TRBD2 on 5 matching bases. CDR3 size: 15 residues. Per germline, CDR1 SGHNT and CDR2 YENEEA. V was shortened by 2 bases and J by 2 bases, with 10 bases between the two germline ends. CDR3 protein: CASSLRGSTYNEQFF. CDR3 nucleotide sequence: TGTGCCAGCAGCTTACGAGGGTCCACCTACAATGAGCAGTTCTTC.

J is TRBJ2-6 and V is TRBV29-1; 7 bases fit TRBD1. Germline-derived CDR1 and CDR2 are SQVTM and ANQGSEA. The trim removed 4 bases at V and 2 bases at J, leaving 2 bases unmatched. The length of the CDR3 is 14 residues. In DNA, the CDR3 is TGCAGCGTTGTTACAGGGGCTGGGGCCAACGTCCTGACTTTC. Translated, it gives CSVVTGAGANVLTF. Filled out from reference TRBV29-1 and TRBJ2-6, the complete variable domain reads SAVISQKPSRDICQRGTSLTIQCQVDSQVTMMFWYRQQPGQSLTLIATANQGSEATYESGFVIDKFPISRPNLTFSTLTVSNMSPEDSSIYLCSVVTGAGANVLTFGAGSRLTVL.

CDR3 residues: CASRIDRESEAFF. The CDR3 DNA follows: TGTGCCAGCAGAATTGACAGGGAGAGCGAAGCTTTCTTT. V gene TRBV6-1 combines with J gene TRBJ1-1, with 7 bases matching TRBD1. Germline loops: CDR1 MNHNS, CDR2 SASEGT. The CDR3 length is 13 residues. After removal of 6 bases from V and 8 bases from J, the junction contained 9 bases not matched to a gene.

The rearrangement uses TRBV29-1 and TRBJ2-7, with 7 bases identical to TRBD2. The CDR3 extends over 20 amino acids. V lost 1 base and J lost 5; bases outside the gene matches: 26. CDR1 is SQVTM and CDR2 is ANQGSEA in the germline V gene. The CDR3 DNA reads as TGCAGCGTTGAAGGCCGGGGTGATGGTAGCGGGCCCTCAAACCTACACGAGCAGTACTTC. Translated, it gives CSVEGRGDGSGPSNLHEQYF.

The genes are TRBV2 and TRBJ2-3, with D hard to call. Germline values: CDR1 SNHLY, CDR2 FYNNEI. CDR3 size: 15 residues. V lost 0 bases and J 0 bases, leaving 7 bases between the germline ends. Here the CDR3 reads CASSEAPTSTDTQYF. The CDR3 nucleotides read TGTGCCAGCAGTGAAGCGCCTACTAGCACAGATACGCAGTATTTT.

V and J are TRBV19 and TRBJ2-1; D is possibly TRBD2 (6 bases). Germline V gene lookup returns CDR1 LNHDA and CDR2 SQIVND (reference sequence). The CDR3 totals 12 residues. Trimming took 8 bases from V and 5 from J, leaving 10 bases between them. The CDR3 here is CASGTGHNEQFF. DNA of the CDR3: TGTGCCAGTGGGACTGGGCACAATGAGCAGTTCTTC.

The chain joins TRBV2 to TRBJ2-1, with D perhaps matching TRBD1 (6 bases). CDR3 length: 10 residues. Trimming shortened V by 7 bases and J by 8 bases, and 6 bases separated the two germline ends. Germline V gives CDR1 SNHLY, CDR2 FYNNEI. Written as DNA, the CDR3 is TGTGCCAGCAAGGGGGATGAGCAGTTCTTC. Protein sequence: CASKGDEQFF. Variable domain in full (rest from reference TRBV2 and TRBJ2-1): EPEVTQTPSHQVTQMGQEVILRCVPISNHLYFYWYRQILGQKVEFLVSFYNNEISEKSEIFDDQFSVERPDGSNFTLKIRSTKLEDSAMYFCASKGDEQFFGPGTRLTVL.

The J gene is TRBJ2-2, the V gene TRBV19, with TRBD1 matching 7 bases. With V trimmed by 3 bases and J by 3 bases, 7 bases remained unmatched. The germline V gene encodes CDR1 LNHDA and CDR2 SQIVND (reference sequence). This CDR3 comprises 16 residues. The CDR3 protein is CASSIRQGKYTGELFF. The DNA for the CDR3 is TGTGCCAGTAGTATCCGACAGGGAAAGTACACCGGGGAGCTGTTTTTT.

The rearrangement uses TRBV6-5 and TRBJ2-2, with D possibly matching TRBD1 (5 bases). The germline V gene has CDR1 MNHEY and CDR2 SVGAGI. The CDR3 extends over 16 amino acids. Trimming pared 0 bases from V and 7 bases from J, leaving 15 bases between. The CDR3 bases are TGTGCCAGCAGTTACTCGAGTAGGGGTATGGACGGGGAGCTGTTTTTT. Protein sequence: CASSYSSRGMDGELFF.

This chain uses TRBV19 with TRBJ1-3; D is possibly TRBD1 (5 bases). This CDR3 region has 14 residues. Trimming removed 6 bases at V and 4 bases at J, with 13 bases between. Germline CDR1 LNHDA, CDR2 SQIVND (reference sequence). The CDR3 nucleotides read TGTGCCAGTAGCCGAGACAGCTACGGAAACACCATATATTTT. Protein product: CASSRDSYGNTIYF.

This chain uses TRBV19 with TRBJ2-1; D not resolved. The CDR3 loop spans 15 amino acids. Trimming removed 4 bases at V and 4 bases at J, with 14 bases between. Germline CDR1 LNHDA, CDR2 SQIVND (reference sequence). The CDR3 region is CASSTPPGGYNEQFF. DNA of the CDR3: TGTGCCAGTAGTACCCCTCCCGGCGGTTACAATGAGCAGTTCTTC.

This clone has just one count. V is TRBV5-1 and J is TRBJ2-7, with D maybe TRBD1 (6 bases). The CDR3 runs 16 residues. Germline CDR1 and CDR2: SGHRS and YFSETQ. Trimming pared 4 bases from V and 4 bases from J, leaving 21 bases between. CDR3 sequence reads: CASSLRDTPEIYEQYF. The CDR3 DNA sequence: TGCGCCAGCAGCCTACGGGACACACCCGAAATTTACGAGCAGTACTTC.

This sequence joins TRBV4-2 and TRBJ2-7; TRBD1 agrees at 10 bases. CDR1 and CDR2 (germline): LGHNA, YNFKEQ. The V segment lost 3 bases and the J segment 2 bases; nucleotides outside the gene matches: 10. The CDR3 length is 17 residues. CDR3 amino acids: CASSQAPNGQGAYEQYF. The CDR3 DNA reads as TGTGCCAGCAGCCAGGCCCCGAACGGACAGGGGGCCTACGAGCAGTACTTC.

The chain recombines TRBV5-6 with TRBJ2-3, with D unclear. From germline, CDR1 is SGHDT and CDR2 YYEEEE. The V and J ends lost 6 bases and 0 bases respectively, with 8 bases between them. This CDR3 spans 13 amino acids. CDR3 in amino acids: CASMSASTDTQYF. The DNA for the CDR3 is TGTGCCAGCATGAGCGCAAGCACAGATACGCAGTATTTT. The complete variable domain, with remaining parts taken from reference TRBV5-6 and TRBJ2-3, reads DAGVTQSPTHLIKTRGQQVTLRCSPKSGHDTVSWYQQALGQGPQFIFQYYEEEERQRGNFPDRFSGHQFPNYSSELNVNALLLGDSALYLCASMSASTDTQYFGPGTRLTVL.

The chain has TRBV7-9 and TRBJ2-3; TRBD2 might be the D (6 bases). The germline V and J ends were trimmed by 10 bases and 1 base, with 27 bases remaining between them. Looked up from germline, CDR1 is SEHNR and CDR2 is FQNEAQ (reference sequence). This CDR3 contains 18 residues. The CDR3 loop reads CATGRTGAGGEGTDTQYF. CDR3 nucleotide sequence: TGTGCCACCGGCAGAACTGGCGCCGGGGGTGAGGGCACAGATACGCAGTATTTT. Full variable domain (remainder filled in from reference TRBV7-9 and TRBJ2-3): DTGVSQNPRHKITKRGQNVTFRCDPISEHNRLYWYRQTLGQGPEFLTYFQNEAQLEKSRLLSDRFSAERPKGSFSTLEIQRTEQGDSAMYLCATGRTGAGGEGTDTQYFGPGTRLTVL.

The chain employs TRBV6-5 and TRBJ2-1, with D maybe TRBD1 (6 bases). This CDR3 contains 13 residues. V shed 6 bases and J shed 4 bases, with 10 bases lying between them. Germline V gives CDR1 MNHEY, CDR2 SVGAGI. Here the CDR3 reads CASSPDSYNEQFF. The CDR3, as DNA: TGTGCCAGCAGCCCGGACAGTTACAATGAGCAGTTCTTC.

J is TRBJ1-2 and V is TRBV29-1; D may be TRBD1 (5 bases). Germline values: CDR1 SQVTM, CDR2 ANQGSEA. The ends were cut back, 6 bases at V and 4 bases at J, with 6 bases in the middle. The CDR3 is 10 residues long. This CDR3 is CSVDSYGYTF. In DNA form, the CDR3 reads TGCAGCGTCGACAGCTATGGCTACACCTTC.

The rearrangement joins TRBV5-4 to TRBJ2-7; the D gene is possibly TRBD1 (7 bases). The CDR3 has 16 amino acids. In germline, CDR1 is SGHNT, CDR2 YYREEE (reference sequence). V lost 4 bases and J 1 base, leaving 18 bases between the germline ends. The CDR3 DNA follows: TGTGCCAGCAGCCCTGCCGGGGGACAGCGGTCCTACGAGCAGTACTTC. Its protein is CASSPAGGQRSYEQYF.

The genes are TRBV19 and TRBJ2-7, with D perhaps matching TRBD2 (6 bases). From germline, CDR1 is LNHDA and CDR2 SQIVND (reference sequence). This CDR3 is 14 amino acids long. V lost 3 bases and J lost 3, with 12 bases in between. The CDR3 nucleotides are TGTGCCAGTAGTATCCGGGACTCTTACTACGAGCAGTACTTC. Protein sequence: CASSIRDSYYEQYF.

The CDR3: CASSMTGAGELFF. The CDR3 DNA reads as TGTGCCAGCAGTATGACAGGGGCCGGGGAGCTGTTTTTT. The chain couples TRBV2 to TRBJ2-2, with 8 nucleotides matching TRBD1. V shed 5 bases, J shed 6 bases, and the junction held 2 bases outside the gene matches. This CDR3 contains 13 residues. Germline CDR1 and CDR2: SNHLY and FYNNEI.

The chain is built from TRBV30 and TRBJ2-5, with D possibly being TRBD2 (5 bases). Germline V gene data show CDR1 as GTSNPN and CDR2 as SVGIG (reference sequence). CDR3 size: 18 residues. The V gene lost 0 bases and the J gene lost 5 bases, with 25 bases spanning the gap. The CDR3 here is CAWSVQWASRTLSETQYF. The CDR3 DNA sequence: TGTGCCTGGAGTGTACAATGGGCTAGCCGGACCCTCTCGGAGACCCAGTACTTC.